A selection of T cell receptor beta chains follows, all from one sample in a study of early T cells in non-severe SARS-CoV-2 infection. TCRdb fed the 5' RACE reads into MiXCR, producing one record per CDR3 protein. The repertoire consists of 60,000 to 75,000 distinct CDR3 sequences, with around 13% occurring once and the leading ten covering 1.2% to 1.5%. Sequencing was performed on whole blood, taken at baseline. The source of these receptors is an adult who was a healthcare worker with PCR-confirmed SARS-CoV-2 infection or an uninfected control (not recorded which). Each CDR3 is given with its conserved first and last residue. Fields, in order: clone size, V gene, J gene, D gene, CDR3 DNA, CDR3 protein. The D gene is left open where the match is weak. Rows give clone size only sometimes, using once, few, many, or a class for an expanded clone.

>-|TRBV30|TRBJ1-6|-
TGTGCCTGGAGTACCGACGGTAATTCACCCCTCCACTTT
CAWSTDGNSPLHF
>few|TRBV2|TRBJ2-1|TRBD2
TGTGCCAGCAGTAGTCCCCAGCGGGAGATCGGGGGAAGTTCCTACAATGAGCAGTTCTTC
CASSSPQREIGGSSYNEQFF
>many|TRBV2|TRBJ2-7|-
TGTGCCAGCAGTCCCGGGATGTACGAGCAGTACTTC
CASSPGMYEQYF
>-|TRBV2|TRBJ1-5|TRBD1
TGTGCCAGCAGAGGGACAGGGAGTCAGCCCCAGCATTTT
CASRGTGSQPQHF
>-|TRBV12-3/TRBV12-4|TRBJ1-2|-
TGTGCCAGCAGTAATCAGTTTGGCGGCTACACCTTC
CASSNQFGGYTF
>many|TRBV25-1|TRBJ1-2|TRBD1
TGTGCCAGCAGTGCTAGGGGACAGGGACGATATGGCTACACCTTC
CASSARGQGRYGYTF
>few|TRBV6-1|TRBJ1-2|-
TGTGCCAGCAGTGAGGGACACTATGGCTACACCTTC
CASSEGHYGYTF
>many|TRBV10-2|TRBJ1-2|-
TGCGCCAGCCGCACTGGGGCCGGGAACTATGGCTACACCTTC
CASRTGAGNYGYTF
>few|TRBV7-6|TRBJ1-4|-
TGTGCCAGCAGCTTAGTGGGGGGCAGTAATGAAAAACTGTTTTTT
CASSLVGGSNEKLFF
>-|TRBV14|TRBJ2-5|-
TGTGCCAGCAGCCAAGATAAGTCCGCGTCATCGGCCCAGTACTTC
CASSQDKSASSAQYF
>-|TRBV29-1|TRBJ2-5|TRBD1
TGCAGCGTGGAGCCCGGACAGGGAGAGACCCAGTACTTC
CSVEPGQGETQYF
>-|TRBV7-2|TRBJ2-5|-
TGTGCCAGCAGCTCAACCGGGACTCAAGAGACCCAGTACTTC
CASSSTGTQETQYF
>-|TRBV27|TRBJ2-2|-
TGTGCCAGCAGTCCCCCCCGGGGGCTTAACACCGGGGAGCTGTTTTTT
CASSPPRGLNTGELFF
>-|TRBV6-5|TRBJ1-1|TRBD1
TGTGCCAGCAGTTACTCGGCAGGGGGTAGGACTGAAGCTTTCTTT
CASSYSAGGRTEAFF
>-|TRBV29-1|TRBJ2-1|-
TGCAGCGCCCCTCTCAGGGGTGAGCAGTTCTTC
CSAPLRGEQFF
>-|TRBV15|TRBJ2-7|TRBD2
TGTGCCACCAGCAGTCCTAGCGGGGGGCCCAAGCAGTACTTC
CATSSPSGGPKQYF
>-|TRBV9|TRBJ1-6|-
TGTGCCAGCAGCGTAGAAAGCTATAATTCACCCCTCCACTTT
CASSVESYNSPLHF
>many|TRBV28|TRBJ2-5|-
TGTGCCACCAGTCGCGGCCAGTACCAAGAGACCCAGTACTTC
CATSRGQYQETQYF
>many|TRBV10-2|TRBJ2-2|-
TGCGCCAGCAGTGGCGGGGCAGGGGATATTATATTTACCGGGGAGCTGTTTTTT
CASSGGAGDIIFTGELFF
>-|TRBV30|TRBJ1-2|-
TGTGCCTGGAGTGACGGACCCGCTAACTATGGCTACACCTTC
CAWSDGPANYGYTF
>many|TRBV6-5|TRBJ2-3|-
TGTGCCACTGGGGGTACAGATACGCAGTATTTT
CATGGTDTQYF
>-|TRBV11-2|TRBJ1-5|-
TGTGCCAGCAGCTGGACCGGACCAGGGGCTCATTTTAGCAATCAGCCCCAGCATTTT
CASSWTGPGAHFSNQPQHF
>many|TRBV2|TRBJ2-5|-
TGTGCCAGCAGCCCTCAAGAGACCCAGTACTTC
CASSPQETQYF
>-|TRBV7-6|TRBJ2-1|-
TGTGCCAGCAGCTCGACAGGAGAGCAGTTCTTC
CASSSTGEQFF
>few|TRBV6-6|TRBJ2-7|TRBD1
TGTGCCAGCAGTTACTCGGTCCAGGGGGAGAACGAGCAGTACTTC
CASSYSVQGENEQYF
>-|TRBV12-3/TRBV12-4|TRBJ1-1|-
TGTGCCAGCACCCTGGTGGGTAACACTGAAGCTTTCTTT
CASTLVGNTEAFF
>few|TRBV9|TRBJ2-7|-
TGTGCCAGCAGCGCCGCTCAGGGGAGAAACTACGAGCAGTACTTC
CASSAAQGRNYEQYF
>once|TRBV29-1|TRBJ2-7|-
TGCAGCGTTGAAAATCGCGACAGCTCCTACGAGCAGTACTTC
CSVENRDSSYEQYF
>-|TRBV6-6|TRBJ1-4|-
TGTGCCAGCAGTTACTACATTAAAGGCGTCGGGGGTGAAAAACTGTTTTTT
CASSYYIKGVGGEKLFF
>few|TRBV5-1|TRBJ2-3|TRBD2
TGCGCCAGCAGCCCGAGACTAGCAGCTAGCACAGATACGCAGTATTTT
CASSPRLAASTDTQYF
>few|TRBV5-1|TRBJ2-2|-
TGCGCCAGCAGCTTGACAAACACCGGGGAGCTGTTTTTT
CASSLTNTGELFF
>-|TRBV12-3/TRBV12-4|TRBJ2-1|TRBD2
TGTGCCAGCGGATCGGGGGGACGGTTTTACAATGAGCAGTTCTTC
CASGSGGRFYNEQFF
>few|TRBV6-1|TRBJ2-1|TRBD2
TGTGCCAGCAGTGAAGCGGAGGGTAGCGGGAGGCGGGATGAGCAGTTCTTC
CASSEAEGSGRRDEQFF
>many|TRBV4-3|TRBJ2-5|TRBD2
TGCGCCAGCAGCCAAGCTAGCGGTGAGACCCAGTACTTC
CASSQASGETQYF